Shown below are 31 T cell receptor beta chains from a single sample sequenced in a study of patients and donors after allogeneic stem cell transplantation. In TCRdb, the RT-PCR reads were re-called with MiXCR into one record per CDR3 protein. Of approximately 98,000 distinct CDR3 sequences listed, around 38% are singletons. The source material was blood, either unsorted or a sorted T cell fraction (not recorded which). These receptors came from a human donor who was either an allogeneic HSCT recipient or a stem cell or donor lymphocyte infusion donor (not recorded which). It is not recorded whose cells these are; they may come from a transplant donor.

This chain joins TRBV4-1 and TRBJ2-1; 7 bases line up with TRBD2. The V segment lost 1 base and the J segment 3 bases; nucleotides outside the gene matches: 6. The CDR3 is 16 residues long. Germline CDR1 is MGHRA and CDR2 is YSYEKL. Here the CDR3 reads CASSQGGSGLYNEQFF. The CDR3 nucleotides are TGCGCCAGCAGCCAAGGAGGTAGCGGGCTCTACAATGAGCAGTTCTTC.

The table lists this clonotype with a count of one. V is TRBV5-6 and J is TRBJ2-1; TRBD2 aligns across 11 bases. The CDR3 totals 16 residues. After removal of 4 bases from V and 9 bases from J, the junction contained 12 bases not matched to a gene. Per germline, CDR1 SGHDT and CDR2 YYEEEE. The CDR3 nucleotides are TGTGCCAGCAGCACCGTAGCGGGAGGGCCAGTAGGTGAGCAGTTCTTC. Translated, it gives CASSTVAGGPVGEQFF.

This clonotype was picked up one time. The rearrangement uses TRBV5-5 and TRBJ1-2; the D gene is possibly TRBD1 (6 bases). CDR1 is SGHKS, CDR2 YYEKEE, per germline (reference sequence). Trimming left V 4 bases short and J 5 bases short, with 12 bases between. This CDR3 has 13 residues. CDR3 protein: CASSRDTSYGYTF. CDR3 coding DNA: TGTGCCAGCAGCCGGGACACGTCTTATGGCTACACCTTC.

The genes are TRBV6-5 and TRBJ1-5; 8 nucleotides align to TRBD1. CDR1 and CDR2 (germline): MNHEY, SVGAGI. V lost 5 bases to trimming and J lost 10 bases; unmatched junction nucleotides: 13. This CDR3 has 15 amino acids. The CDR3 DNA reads TGTGCCAGCAGTAGCGACAGGGGCCCTACCAGCCCCCAGCATTTT. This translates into CASSSDRGPTSPQHF.

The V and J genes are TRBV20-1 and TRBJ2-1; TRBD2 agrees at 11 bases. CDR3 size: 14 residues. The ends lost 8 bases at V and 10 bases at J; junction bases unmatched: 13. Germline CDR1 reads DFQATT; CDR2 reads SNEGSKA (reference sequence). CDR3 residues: CSHGTSGQATEQFF. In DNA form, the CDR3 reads TGCAGTCACGGGACTAGCGGCCAGGCGACCGAGCAGTTCTTC.

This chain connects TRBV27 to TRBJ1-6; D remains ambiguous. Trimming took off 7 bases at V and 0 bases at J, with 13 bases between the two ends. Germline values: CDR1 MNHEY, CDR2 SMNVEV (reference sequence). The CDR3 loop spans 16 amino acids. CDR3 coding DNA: TGTGCCAGCACCAGACGGCTGAGCTCCTATAATTCACCCCTCCACTTT. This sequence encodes CASTRRLSSYNSPLHF.

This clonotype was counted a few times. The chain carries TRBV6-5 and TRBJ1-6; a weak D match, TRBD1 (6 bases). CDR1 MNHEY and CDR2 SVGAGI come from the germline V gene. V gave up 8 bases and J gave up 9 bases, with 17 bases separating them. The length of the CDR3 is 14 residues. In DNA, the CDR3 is TGTGCCAGCTGCGGACAGCTTCAAGCTTCACCCCTCCACTTT. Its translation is CASCGQLQASPLHF.

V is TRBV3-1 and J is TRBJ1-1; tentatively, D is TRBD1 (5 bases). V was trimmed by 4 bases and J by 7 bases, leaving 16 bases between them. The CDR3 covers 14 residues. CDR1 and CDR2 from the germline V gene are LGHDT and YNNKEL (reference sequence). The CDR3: CASSPFQGPGEAFF. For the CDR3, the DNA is TGTGCCAGCAGCCCTTTCCAGGGTCCCGGTGAAGCTTTCTTT. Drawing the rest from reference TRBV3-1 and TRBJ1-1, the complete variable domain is DTAVSQTPKYLVTQMGNDKSIKCEQNLGHDTMYWYKQDSKKFLKIMFSYNNKELIINETVPNRFSPKSPDKAHLNLHINSLELGDSAVYFCASSPFQGPGEAFFGQGTRLTVV.

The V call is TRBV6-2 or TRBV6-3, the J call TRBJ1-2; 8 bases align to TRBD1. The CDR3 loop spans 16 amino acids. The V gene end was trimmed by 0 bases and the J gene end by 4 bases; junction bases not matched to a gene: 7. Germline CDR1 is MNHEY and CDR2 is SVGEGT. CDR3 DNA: TGTGCCAGCAGTTACTCACCTGACAGGGGAGTCTATGGCTACACCTTC. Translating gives CASSYSPDRGVYGYTF.

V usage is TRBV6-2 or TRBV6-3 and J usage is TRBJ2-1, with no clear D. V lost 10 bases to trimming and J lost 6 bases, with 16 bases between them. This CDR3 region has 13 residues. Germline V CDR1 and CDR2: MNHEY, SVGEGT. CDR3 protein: CAIKEPKINEQFF. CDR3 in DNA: TGTGCCATCAAGGAACCGAAGATCAATGAGCAGTTCTTC.

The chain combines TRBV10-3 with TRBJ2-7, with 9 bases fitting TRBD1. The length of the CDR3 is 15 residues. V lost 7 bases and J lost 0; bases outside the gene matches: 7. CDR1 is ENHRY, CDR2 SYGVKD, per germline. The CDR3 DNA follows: TGTGCCATCACCCCGGGACAGGGAAGCTCCTACGAGCAGTACTTC. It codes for CAITPGQGSSYEQYF.

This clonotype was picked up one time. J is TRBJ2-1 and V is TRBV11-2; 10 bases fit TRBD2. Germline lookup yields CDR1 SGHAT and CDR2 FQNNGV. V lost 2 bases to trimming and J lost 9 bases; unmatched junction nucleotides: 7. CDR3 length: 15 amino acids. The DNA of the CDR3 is TGTGCCAGCAGCTTAATATCTAGCGGGAGTCGTGAGCAGTTCTTC. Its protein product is CASSLISSGSREQFF.

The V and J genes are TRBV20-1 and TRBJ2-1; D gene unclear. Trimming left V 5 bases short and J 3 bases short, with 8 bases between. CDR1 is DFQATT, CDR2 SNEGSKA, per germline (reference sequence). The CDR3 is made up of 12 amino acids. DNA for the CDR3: TGCAGTGCTGACCGGTTCTACAATGAGCAGTTCTTC. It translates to CSADRFYNEQFF.

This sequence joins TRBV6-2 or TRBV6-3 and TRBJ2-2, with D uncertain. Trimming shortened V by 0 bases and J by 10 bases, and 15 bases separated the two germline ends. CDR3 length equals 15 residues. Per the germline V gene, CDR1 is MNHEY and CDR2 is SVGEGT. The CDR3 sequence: CASSYSTRLNAELFF. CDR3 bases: TGTGCCAGCAGTTACTCCACTCGGCTGAACGCGGAGCTGTTTTTT.

The CDR3 loop is CASSLSQTQYF. CDR3 sequence (DNA): TGTGCCAGCAGCTTATCTCAGACCCAGTACTTC. This chain uses TRBV11-2 with TRBJ2-5; D ambiguous. CDR3 length equals 11 residues. Trimming left V 2 bases short and J 6 bases short, with 4 bases between. Germline CDR1 is SGHAT and CDR2 is FQNNGV. The variable domain in full, completed from reference TRBV11-2 and TRBJ2-5, reads EAGVAQSPRYKIIEKRQSVAFWCNPISGHATLYWYQQILGQGPKLLIQFQNNGVVDDSQLPKDRFSAERLKGVDSTLKIQPAKLEDSAVYLCASSLSQTQYFGPGTRLLVL.

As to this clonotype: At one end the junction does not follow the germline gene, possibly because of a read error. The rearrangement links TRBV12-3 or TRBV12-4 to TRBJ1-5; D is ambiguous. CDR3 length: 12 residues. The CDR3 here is CASGLSNQPQQF. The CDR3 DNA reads TGTGCCAGCGGGCTTAGCAATCAGCCCCAGCAATTT.

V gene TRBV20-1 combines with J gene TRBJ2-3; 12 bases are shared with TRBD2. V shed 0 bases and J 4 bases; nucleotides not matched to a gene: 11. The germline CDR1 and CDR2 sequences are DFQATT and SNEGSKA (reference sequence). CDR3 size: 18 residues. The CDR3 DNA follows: TGCAGTGCTAGAGATCCCCGTCGACTAGCGGGAGCCTCAGATACGCAGTATTTT. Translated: CSARDPRRLAGASDTQYF.

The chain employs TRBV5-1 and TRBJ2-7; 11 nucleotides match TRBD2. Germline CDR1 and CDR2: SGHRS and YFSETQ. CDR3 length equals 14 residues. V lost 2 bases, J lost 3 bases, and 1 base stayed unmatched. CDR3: CASSFGTSGYEQYF. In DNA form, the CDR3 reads TGCGCCAGCAGCTTCGGGACTAGCGGCTACGAGCAGTACTTC.

In DNA form, the CDR3 reads TGTGCCAGCAGTTTGAGCAGGAGGGGGATGGATCAGCCCCAGCATTTT. Translated: CASSLSRRGMDQPQHF. The chain has TRBV28 and TRBJ1-5; TRBD1 might be the D (6 bases). CDR3 length equals 16 residues. The ends were cut back, 3 bases at V and 5 bases at J, with 17 bases in the middle. Germline values: CDR1 MDHEN, CDR2 SYDVKM. The complete variable domain, with remaining parts taken from reference TRBV28 and TRBJ1-5, reads DVKVTQSSRYLVKRTGEKVFLECVQDMDHENMFWYRQDPGLGLRLIYFSYDVKMKEKGDIPEGYSVSREKKERFSLILESASTNQTSMYLCASSLSRRGMDQPQHFGDGTRLSIL.

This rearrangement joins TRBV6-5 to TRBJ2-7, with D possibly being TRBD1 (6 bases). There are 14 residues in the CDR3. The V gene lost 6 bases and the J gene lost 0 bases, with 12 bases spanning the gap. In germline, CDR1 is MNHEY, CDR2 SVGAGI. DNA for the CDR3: TGTGCCAGCAGGAGACAGGAACCCTCCTACGAGCAGTACTTC. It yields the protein CASRRQEPSYEQYF.

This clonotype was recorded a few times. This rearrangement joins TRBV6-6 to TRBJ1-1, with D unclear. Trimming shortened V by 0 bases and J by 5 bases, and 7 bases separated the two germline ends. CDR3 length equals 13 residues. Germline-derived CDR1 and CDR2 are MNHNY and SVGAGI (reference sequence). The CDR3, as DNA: TGTGCCAGCAGTTACTCACTGGGAACTGAAGCTTTCTTT. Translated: CASSYSLGTEAFF.

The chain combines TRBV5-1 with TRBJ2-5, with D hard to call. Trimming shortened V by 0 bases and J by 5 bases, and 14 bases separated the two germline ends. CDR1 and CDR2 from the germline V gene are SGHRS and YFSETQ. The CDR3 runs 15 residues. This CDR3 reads CASSLGPSSVETQYF. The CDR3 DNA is TGCGCCAGCAGCTTGGGACCCTCGTCGGTTGAGACCCAGTACTTC.

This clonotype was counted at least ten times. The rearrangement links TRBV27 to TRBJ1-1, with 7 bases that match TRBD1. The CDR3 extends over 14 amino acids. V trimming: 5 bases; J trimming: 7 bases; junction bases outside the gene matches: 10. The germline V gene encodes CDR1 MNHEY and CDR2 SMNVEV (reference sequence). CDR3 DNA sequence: TGTGCCAGCAGTCCCCAAGGTTGGACAGGTGAAGCTTTCTTT. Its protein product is CASSPQGWTGEAFF.

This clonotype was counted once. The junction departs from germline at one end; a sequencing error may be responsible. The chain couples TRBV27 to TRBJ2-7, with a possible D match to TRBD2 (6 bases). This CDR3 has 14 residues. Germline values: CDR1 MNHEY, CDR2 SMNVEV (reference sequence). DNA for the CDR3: TGTGGCAGCAGTTCTGCGGGAAAGGTTGGAGAGCAGTACTTC. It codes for CGSSSAGKVGEQYF.

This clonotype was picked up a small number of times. For the CDR3, the DNA is TGTGCCACCAGCAGAGCCGGCTATAATTCACCCCTCCACTTT. Its protein is CATSRAGYNSPLHF. The genes are TRBV15 and TRBJ1-6; no clear D gene. CDR1 LNHNV and CDR2 YYDKDF come from the germline V gene (reference sequence). Trimming left V 1 base short and J 3 bases short, with 4 bases between. The CDR3 has 14 amino acids.

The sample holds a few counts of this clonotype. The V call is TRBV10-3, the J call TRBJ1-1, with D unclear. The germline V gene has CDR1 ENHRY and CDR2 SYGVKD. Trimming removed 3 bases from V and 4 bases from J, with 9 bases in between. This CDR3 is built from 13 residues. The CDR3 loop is CAISDVRFTEAFF. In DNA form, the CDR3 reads TGTGCCATCAGTGATGTGCGTTTCACTGAAGCTTTCTTT.

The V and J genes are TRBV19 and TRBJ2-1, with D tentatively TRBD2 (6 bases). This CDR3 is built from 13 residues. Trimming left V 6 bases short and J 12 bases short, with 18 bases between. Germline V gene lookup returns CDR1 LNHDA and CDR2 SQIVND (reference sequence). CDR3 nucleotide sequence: TGTGCCAGTAGGGCGGGGTCCCCAGGCGCGCAGTTCTTC. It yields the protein CASRAGSPGAQFF.

The CDR3 nucleotides are TGTGCCAGCAGTTTTCCTAGCGGGAGGGAGAATGAGCAGTTCTTC. This encodes CASSFPSGRENEQFF. The rearrangement links TRBV6-2 or TRBV6-3 to TRBJ2-1; the match to TRBD2 covers 12 bases. This CDR3 region has 15 residues. CDR1 is MNHEY, CDR2 SVGEGT, per germline. Trimming took 4 bases from V and 7 from J; bases not matched to a gene: 5.

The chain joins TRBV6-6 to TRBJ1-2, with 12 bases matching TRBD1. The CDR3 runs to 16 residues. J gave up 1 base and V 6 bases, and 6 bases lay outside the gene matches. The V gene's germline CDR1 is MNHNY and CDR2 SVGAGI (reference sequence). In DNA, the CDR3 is TGTGCCAGCAGGACGGGACAGGGGGCGCGTAACTATGGCTACACCTTC. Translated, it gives CASRTGQGARNYGYTF.

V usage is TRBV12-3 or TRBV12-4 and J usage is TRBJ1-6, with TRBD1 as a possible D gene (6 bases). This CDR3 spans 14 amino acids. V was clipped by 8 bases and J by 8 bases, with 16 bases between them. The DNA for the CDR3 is TGTGCCAGCCGATTAGACAGGCGCCATTCACCCCTCCACTTT. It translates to CASRLDRRHSPLHF.

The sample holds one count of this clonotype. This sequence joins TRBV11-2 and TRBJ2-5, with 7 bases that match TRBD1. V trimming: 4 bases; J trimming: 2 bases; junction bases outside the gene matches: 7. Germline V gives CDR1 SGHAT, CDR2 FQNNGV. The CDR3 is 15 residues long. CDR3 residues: CASSSGQAPQETQYF. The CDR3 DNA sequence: TGTGCCAGCAGCTCTGGACAGGCCCCACAAGAGACCCAGTACTTC.